This T cell receptor beta chain was found in a study of monozygotic twins with inflammatory bowel disease. There are 14 residues in the CDR3. Per germline, CDR1 LGHNA and CDR2 YSLEER. With the 5' RACE reads reprocessed, TCRdb shows one record per CDR3 protein and no DNA. This repertoire includes fewer than 400,000 distinct CDR3 sequences. The source is a human donor with ulcerative colitis or Crohn's disease, or a healthy co-twin of an affected twin (not recorded which). The chain uses TRBV4-3 and TRBJ1-3; with no DNA, the TCRdb D assignment of TRBD1 cannot be verified. Sequenced sample: blood. CDR3 sequence: CASSPKGVGNTIYF.